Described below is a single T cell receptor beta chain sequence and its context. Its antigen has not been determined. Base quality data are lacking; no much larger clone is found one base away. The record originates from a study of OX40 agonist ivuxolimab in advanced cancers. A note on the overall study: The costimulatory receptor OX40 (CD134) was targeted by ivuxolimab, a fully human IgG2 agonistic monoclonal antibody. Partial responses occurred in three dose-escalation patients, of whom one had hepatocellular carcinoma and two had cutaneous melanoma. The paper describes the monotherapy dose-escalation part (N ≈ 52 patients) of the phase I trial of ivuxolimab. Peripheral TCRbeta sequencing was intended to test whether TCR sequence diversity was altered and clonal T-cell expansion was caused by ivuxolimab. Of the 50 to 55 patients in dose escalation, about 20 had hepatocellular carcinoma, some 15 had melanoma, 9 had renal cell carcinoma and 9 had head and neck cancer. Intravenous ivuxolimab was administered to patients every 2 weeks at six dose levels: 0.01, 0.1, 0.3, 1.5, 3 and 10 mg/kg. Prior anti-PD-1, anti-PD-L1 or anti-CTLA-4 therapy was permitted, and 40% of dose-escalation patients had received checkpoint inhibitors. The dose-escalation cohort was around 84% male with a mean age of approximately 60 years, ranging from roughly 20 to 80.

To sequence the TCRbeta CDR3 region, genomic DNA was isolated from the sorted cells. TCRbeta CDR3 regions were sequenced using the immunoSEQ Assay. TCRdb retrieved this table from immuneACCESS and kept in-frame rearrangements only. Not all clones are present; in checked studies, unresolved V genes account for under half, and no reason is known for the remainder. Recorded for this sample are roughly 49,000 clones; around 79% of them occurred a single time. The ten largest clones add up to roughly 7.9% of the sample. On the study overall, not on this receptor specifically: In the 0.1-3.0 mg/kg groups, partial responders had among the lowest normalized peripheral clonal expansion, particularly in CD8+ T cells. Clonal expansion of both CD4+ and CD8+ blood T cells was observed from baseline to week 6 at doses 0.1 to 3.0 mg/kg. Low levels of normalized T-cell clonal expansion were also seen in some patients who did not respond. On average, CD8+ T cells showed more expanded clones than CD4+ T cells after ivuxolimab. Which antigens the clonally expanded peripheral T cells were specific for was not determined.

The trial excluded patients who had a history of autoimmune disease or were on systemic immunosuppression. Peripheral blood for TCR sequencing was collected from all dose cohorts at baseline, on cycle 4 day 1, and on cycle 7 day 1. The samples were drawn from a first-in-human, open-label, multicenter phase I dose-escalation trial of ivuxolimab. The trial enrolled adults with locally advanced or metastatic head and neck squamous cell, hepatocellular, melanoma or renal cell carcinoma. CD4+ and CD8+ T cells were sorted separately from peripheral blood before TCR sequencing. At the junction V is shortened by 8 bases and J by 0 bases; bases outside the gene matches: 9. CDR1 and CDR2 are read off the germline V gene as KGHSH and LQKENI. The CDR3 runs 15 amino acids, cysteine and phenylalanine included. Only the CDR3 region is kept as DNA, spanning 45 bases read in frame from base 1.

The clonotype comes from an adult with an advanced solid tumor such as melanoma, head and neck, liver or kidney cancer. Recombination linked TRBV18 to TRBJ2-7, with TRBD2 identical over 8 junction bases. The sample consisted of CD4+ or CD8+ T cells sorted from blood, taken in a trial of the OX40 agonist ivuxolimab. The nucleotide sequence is TGTGCCAGCCTAAATAGCGGGGAAAGCTCCTACGAGCAGTACTTC. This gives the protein CASLNSGESSYEQYF.